This T cell receptor beta chain was recovered during a study of spatial heterogeneity in lung cancer. Time point specified: sample taken at primary tumor resection. A total of approximately 77 untreated early-stage non-small cell lung cancer patients served as donors. Whole RNA came from tumor, nontumor lung or frozen PBMC and was sequenced without being sorted. In TCRdb, the 5' RACE reads were re-called with MiXCR into one record per CDR3 protein. Counted here are about 48,000 distinct CDR3 sequences, approximately 5.3% occurring once; the ten biggest clones make up 11%. In its sample, this clonotype was seen many times. The CDR3 has 13 residues. Looked up from germline, CDR1 is KGHSH and CDR2 is LQKENI. V lost 3 bases to trimming and J lost 4 bases, with 9 bases between them.

The specimen was PBMCs, collected at surgery. This chain connects TRBV18 to TRBJ2-5; weak D call: TRBD1 (5 bases). The sequence was obtained from a male donor with early-stage non-small cell lung cancer. Here the CDR3 reads CASSPFQGETQYF. Here the CDR3 DNA reads TGTGCCAGCTCACCCTTCCAGGGAGAGACCCAGTACTTC.